These T cell receptor beta chains were read from a single sample in a study of cytomegalovirus exposure and HLA in healthy donors. Measured with immunoSEQ multiplex PCR; TCRdb has only the in-frame clones, and not every one. The data contain over 150,000 clones, about three quarters of them singletons. Sequenced material: PBMCs. The receptor set was obtained from a woman in her 30s in good health and CMV-seropositive. CDR3s include the opening cysteine and the closing phenylalanine or tryptophan. Each record gives: clone size, V gene, CDR3 length, D gene, J gene, CDR3 DNA, CDR3 protein. D genes are given only for firm matches. Some rows have no size entry. The others give once, few or many, or a class for an expanded clone.

>NA|TRBV5-4|15|NA|TRBJ2-1
TGTGCCAGCAGCTTGGGACAGATCTCCTACAATGAGCAGTTCTTC
CASSLGQISYNEQFF
>NA|TRBV10-3|15|TRBD1|TRBJ2-1
TGTGCCATCAGTGACGGGACAGGGGTCTACAATGAGCAGTTCTTC
CAISDGTGVYNEQFF
>once|TRBV2|13|NA|TRBJ2-5
TGTGCCAGCAGTGAACTAGAGCTTAAGACCCAGTACTTC
CASSELELKTQYF
>NA|TRBV19|16|NA|TRBJ2-1
TGTGCCAGTAGTATTCCAAGGGGCCCTACCTACAATGAGCAGTTCTTC
CASSIPRGPTYNEQFF
>NA|TRBV27|16|TRBD2|TRBJ2-3
TGTGCCAGCAGCAGCCGGACTAGTTCCAATACAGATACGCAGTATTTT
CASSSRTSSNTDTQYF
>NA|TRBV14|15|TRBD2|TRBJ2-1
TGTGCCAGCAGCCAACGACTAGCGGGAGTAAGCGAGCAGTTCTTC
CASSQRLAGVSEQFF
>once|TRBV4-2|14|TRBD1|TRBJ1-2
TGTGCCAGCAGCCAAGATACAGGGGTTTATGGCTACACCTTC
CASSQDTGVYGYTF
>once|TRBV15|14|NA|TRBJ1-2
TGTGCCACCAGCGGAGCCACAGGTAACTATGGCTACACCTTC
CATSGATGNYGYTF
>NA|TRBV19|12|NA|TRBJ1-1
TGTGCCAGCCGGGATGGGGACACTGAAGCTTTCTTT
CASRDGDTEAFF
>NA|TRBV4-1|17|TRBD2|TRBJ2-1
TGCGCCAGCAGCCAGCCCGAGGGGAGCGGGATTTACAATGAGCAGTTCTTC
CASSQPEGSGIYNEQFF
>NA|TRBV7-8|17|TRBD2|TRBJ2-1
TGTGCCAGCAGCTTAAAGCCCCGGACTAGCGTTTACAATGAGCAGTTCTTC
CASSLKPRTSVYNEQFF
>NA|TRBV7-2|15|TRBD2|TRBJ2-1
TGTGCCAGCAGCTCGCTCGGACTAGCGGACAATGAGCAGTTCTTC
CASSSLGLADNEQFF
>NA|TRBV6-4|13|NA|TRBJ1-5
TGTGCCAGCTCCCAGGATGTAAATCAGCCCCAGCATTTT
CASSQDVNQPQHF
>NA|TRBV11-2|13|NA|TRBJ1-2
TGTGCCAGCAGCTTGGTAGGGGACTATGGCTACACCTTC
CASSLVGDYGYTF
>NA|TRBV9|15|TRBD2|TRBJ2-7
TGTGCCAGCAGCGTAGGAGGAGGGAGGGAGTACGAGCAGTACTTC
CASSVGGGREYEQYF
>NA|TRBV19|12|NA|TRBJ1-2
TGTGCCAGCACTCGACAGGACTATGGCTACACCTTC
CASTRQDYGYTF
>few|TRBV2|16|NA|TRBJ2-4
TGTGCCAGCAGTGAGGGTGGATTCGGGCGGGGAGACATTCAGTACTTC
CASSEGGFGRGDIQYF
>NA|TRBV30|15|NA|TRBJ2-1
TGTGCCGGAAATACAGGCAAACTAAACAACAATGAGCAGTTCTTC
CAGNTGKLNNNEQFF
>NA|TRBV7-8|16|TRBD1|TRBJ1-3
TGTGCCAGCAGCTACGGGACAGGTCGCTCTGGAAACACCATATATTTT
CASSYGTGRSGNTIYF
>once|TRBV9|15|TRBD1|TRBJ1-1
TGTGCCAGCAGGCCCCAGGGGGGACAGAACACTGAAGCTTTCTTT
CASRPQGGQNTEAFF
>NA|TRBV6-6|15|TRBD1|TRBJ2-7
TGTGCCAGCAGCCCCTCCGGGACAGGGGGCTACGAGCAGTACTTC
CASSPSGTGGYEQYF
>once|TRBV19|13|NA|TRBJ2-5
TGTGCCAGTAGTACAAGGACAGAAGAGACCCAGTACTTC
CASSTRTEETQYF
>NA|TRBV5-1|14|NA|TRBJ2-7
TGCGCCAGCAGCTTGACAGGACAGAGTTACGAGCAGTACTTC
CASSLTGQSYEQYF
>NA|TRBV4-2|17|TRBD2|TRBJ2-3
TGTGCCAGCAGCCAAGGAATGACTAGCGGGAGCACAGATACGCAGTATTTT
CASSQGMTSGSTDTQYF
>NA|TRBV7-2|15|TRBD2|TRBJ2-1
TGTGCCAGCAGCTTTCGGACTAGCGACTACAATGAGCAGTTCTTC
CASSFRTSDYNEQFF
>NA|TRBV21-1|15|NA|TRBJ2-3
NA
CASSKVGRGTDTQYF
>NA|TRBV28|15|NA|TRBJ2-5
TGTGCCAGCAGTTTGGCCGGGAATGCCAGGGAGACCCAGTACTTC
CASSLAGNARETQYF
>NA|TRBV30|13|NA|TRBJ1-3
TGTGCCTGGACCAGTAACTCTGGAAACACCATATATTTT
CAWTSNSGNTIYF
>NA|TRBV6-6|11|NA|TRBJ1-1
TGTGCCAGCAGTTACCAAACTGAAGCTTTCTTT
CASSYQTEAFF
>NA|TRBV5-1|14|NA|TRBJ2-7
TGCGCCAGCAGCTTGGACAGGGTGCCCTACGAGCAGTACTTC
CASSLDRVPYEQYF
>NA|TRBV10-3|16|NA|TRBJ1-3
TGTGCCATCAGTGAGTCGGGCGCAGTCTCTGGAAACACCATATATTTT
CAISESGAVSGNTIYF